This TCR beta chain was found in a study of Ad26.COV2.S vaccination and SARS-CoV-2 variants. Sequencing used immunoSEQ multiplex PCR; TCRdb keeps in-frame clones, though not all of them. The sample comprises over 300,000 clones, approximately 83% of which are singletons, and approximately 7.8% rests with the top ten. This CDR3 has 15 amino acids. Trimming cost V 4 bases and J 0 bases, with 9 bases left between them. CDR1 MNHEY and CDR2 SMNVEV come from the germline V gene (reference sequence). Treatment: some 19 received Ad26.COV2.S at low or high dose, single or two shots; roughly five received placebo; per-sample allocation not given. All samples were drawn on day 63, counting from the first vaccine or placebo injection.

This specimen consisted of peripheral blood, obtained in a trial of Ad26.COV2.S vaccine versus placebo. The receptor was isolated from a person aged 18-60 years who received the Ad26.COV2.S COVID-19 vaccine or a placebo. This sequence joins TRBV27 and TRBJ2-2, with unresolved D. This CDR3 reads CASSSRDTNTGELFF. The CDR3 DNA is TGTGCCAGCAGTTCCCGCGACACGAACACCGGGGAGCTGTTTTTT.